This T cell receptor (beta chain) was retrieved from a study of blood T cell repertoires in COVID-19. In the source study's methods: Using reference gene primer amplification, nucleated cell counts were estimated. The method was immunoSEQ multiplex PCR; TCRdb's version includes in-frame clones alone and lacks a portion of them. That table is the source of V, J and clone size, and D and trimming were worked out from the DNA. In the table there are some 120,000 clones, about nine tenths of which are singletons. This clone occurred a few times. Material for sequencing was peripheral blood. The TCR was taken from a human donor with active COVID-19. The donor label of this sample is uncertain.

CDR3 protein: CASSRGTSSNEQFF. The CDR3 DNA is TGCGCCAGCAGCAGGGGGACTAGCAGCAATGAGCAGTTCTTC. This chain joins TRBV4-1 and TRBJ2-1, with 9 positions matching TRBD2. Trimming at V came to 5 bases and at J to 6 bases, leaving 5 bases not matched to a gene. This CDR3 is built from 14 residues. Looked up from germline, CDR1 is MGHRA and CDR2 is YSYEKL.